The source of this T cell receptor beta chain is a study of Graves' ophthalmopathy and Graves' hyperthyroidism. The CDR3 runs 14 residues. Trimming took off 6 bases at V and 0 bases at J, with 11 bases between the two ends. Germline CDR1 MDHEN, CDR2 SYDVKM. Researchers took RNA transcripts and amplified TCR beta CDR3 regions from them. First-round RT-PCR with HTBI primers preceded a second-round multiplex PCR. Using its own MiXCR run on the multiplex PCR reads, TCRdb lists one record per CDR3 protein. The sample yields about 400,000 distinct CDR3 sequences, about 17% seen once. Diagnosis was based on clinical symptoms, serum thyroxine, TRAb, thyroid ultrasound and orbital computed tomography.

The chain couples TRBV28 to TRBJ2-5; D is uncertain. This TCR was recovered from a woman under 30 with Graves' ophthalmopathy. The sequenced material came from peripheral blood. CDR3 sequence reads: CASSKQSHQETQYF. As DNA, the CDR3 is TGTGCCAGCAGCAAACAGAGCCACCAAGAGACCCAGTACTTC.